This T cell receptor beta chain came from a study of T cells in Graves' hyperthyroidism and ophthalmopathy. Study-wide results and caveats: Most expanded thyroid clonotypes above 0.001 also appeared in blood.

Researchers took RNA transcripts and amplified the TCR beta CDR3 regions from them. The study used the HTBI primer set for a first-round RT-PCR of the TCR CDR3. TCRdb ran MiXCR on the multiplex PCR reads and lists one entry per CDR3 protein. The sample includes hundreds of thousands of distinct CDR3 sequences, over 35% of them seen just once. This clonotype was seen a few times. Its antigen is not known. V was clipped by 3 bases and J by 3 bases, with 15 bases between them. Germline V CDR1 and CDR2: SEHNR, FQNEAQ (reference sequence). This CDR3 has 15 residues. Over 18 months, lack of ophthalmopathy progression marked Graves' hyperthyroidism as stable. Patients showing uncontrolled infection, other autoimmune disease, pregnancy or lactation were ineligible.

This TCR was recovered from a man aged 18 to 35 with Graves' hyperthyroidism. Specimen: blood. This rearrangement joins TRBV7-9 to TRBJ2-7, with D possibly being TRBD2 (6 bases). The CDR3 here is CASSFTQLADYEQYF. The CDR3 region has the DNA TGTGCCAGCAGCTTTACCCAACTAGCAGACTACGAGCAGTACTTC. Full variable domain (missing parts from reference TRBV7-9 and TRBJ2-7): DTGVSQNPRHKITKRGQNVTFRCDPISEHNRLYWYRQTLGQGPEFLTYFQNEAQLEKSRLLSDRFSAERPKGSFSTLEIQRTEQGDSAMYLCASSFTQLADYEQYFGPGTRLTVT.